The T cell receptor (beta chain) under discussion was sequenced for a study of T cell changes during pregnancy in multiple sclerosis (dated by TCRdb to between 2017 and 2020). Study-level background: Changes in the T cell repertoire over the course of pregnancy were examined in this study in women with multiple sclerosis.

At the junction V is shortened by 0 bases and J by 5 bases, with 6 bases in between. Looking up the germline V gene yields CDR1 SGHDT and CDR2 YYEEEE. The CDR3 has 13 amino acids, counting the end cysteine and phenylalanine. Here the CDR3 DNA is all that survives: 39 bases in frame from base 1. Of note for this clone: What this receptor recognizes is not known. There are no base qualities to consult, and no much larger clone falls within one base.

Receptors were amplified or captured by the immunoSEQ multiplex PCR assay. In its TCRdb copy, this immuneACCESS table keeps in-frame sequences only and misses some clones. Where compared with another copy, unresolved V genes explain less than half of these, and the others have no known cause. This sample comprises 50,000 to 65,000 clones, 88% of them detected only once. More than 0.3% of the sample goes to the ten largest clones. The sample here was CD4+ T cells from peripheral blood mononuclear cells, taken in the third trimester of pregnancy. The TCR originated in a female donor with multiple sclerosis, enrolled in a pregnancy study. The V and J genes are TRBV5-6 and TRBJ1-3, with the D gene not confidently named. This receptor has the CDR3 CASSLVDRNTIYF. DNA sequence: TGTGCCAGCAGCTTGGTCGACAGAAACACCATATATTTT.